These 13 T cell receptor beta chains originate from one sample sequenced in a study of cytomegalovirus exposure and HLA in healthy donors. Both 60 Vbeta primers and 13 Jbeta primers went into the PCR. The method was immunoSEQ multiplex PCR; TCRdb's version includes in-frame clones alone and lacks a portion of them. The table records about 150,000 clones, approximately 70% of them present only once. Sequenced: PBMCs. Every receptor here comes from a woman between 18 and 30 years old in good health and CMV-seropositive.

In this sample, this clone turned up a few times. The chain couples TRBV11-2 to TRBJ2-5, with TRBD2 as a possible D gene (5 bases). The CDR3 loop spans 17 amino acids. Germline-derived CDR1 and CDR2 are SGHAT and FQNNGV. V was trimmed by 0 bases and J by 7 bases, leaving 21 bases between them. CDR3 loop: CASSLERFSEGPWTQYF. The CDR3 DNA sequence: TGTGCCAGCAGCTTAGAAAGATTCTCCGAGGGTCCGTGGACCCAGTACTTC.

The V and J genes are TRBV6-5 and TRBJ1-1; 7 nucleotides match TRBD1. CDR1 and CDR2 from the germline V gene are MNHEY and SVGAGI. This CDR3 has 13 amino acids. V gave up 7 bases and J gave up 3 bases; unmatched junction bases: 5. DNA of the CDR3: TGTGCCAGCAAGACAGGGTTTGACACTGAAGCTTTCTTT. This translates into CASKTGFDTEAFF.

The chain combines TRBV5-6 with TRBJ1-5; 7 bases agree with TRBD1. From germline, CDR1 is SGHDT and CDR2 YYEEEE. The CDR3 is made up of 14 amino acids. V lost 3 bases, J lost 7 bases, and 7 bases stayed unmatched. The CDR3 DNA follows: TGTGCCAGCAGCTCACAGGGGAGAAAGCAGCCCCAGCATTTT. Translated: CASSSQGRKQPQHF.

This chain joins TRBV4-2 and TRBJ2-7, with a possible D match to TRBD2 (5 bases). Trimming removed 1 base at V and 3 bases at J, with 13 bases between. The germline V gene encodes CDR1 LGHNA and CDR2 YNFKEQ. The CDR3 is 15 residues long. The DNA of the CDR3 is TGTGCCAGCAGCCAAGCGTCTGACTACGGCTACGAGCAGTACTTC. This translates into CASSQASDYGYEQYF.

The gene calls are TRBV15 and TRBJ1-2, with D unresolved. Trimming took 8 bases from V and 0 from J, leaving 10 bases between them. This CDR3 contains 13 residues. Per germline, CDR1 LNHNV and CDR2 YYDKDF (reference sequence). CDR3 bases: TGTGCCACCGCCTTCGGGGCTAACTATGGCTACACCTTC. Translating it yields CATAFGANYGYTF.

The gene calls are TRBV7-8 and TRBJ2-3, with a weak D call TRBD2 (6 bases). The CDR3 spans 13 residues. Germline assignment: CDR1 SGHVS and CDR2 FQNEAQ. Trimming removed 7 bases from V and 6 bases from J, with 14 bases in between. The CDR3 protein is CASNRDWHDTQYF. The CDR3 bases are TGTGCCAGCAATAGGGACTGGCACGATACGCAGTATTTT.

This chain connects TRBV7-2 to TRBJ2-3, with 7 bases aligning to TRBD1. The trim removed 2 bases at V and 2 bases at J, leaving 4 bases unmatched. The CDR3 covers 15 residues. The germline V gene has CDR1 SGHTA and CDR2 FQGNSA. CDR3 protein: CASSLWDSNTDTQYF. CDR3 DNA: TGTGCCAGCAGCTTATGGGACAGTAACACAGATACGCAGTATTTT. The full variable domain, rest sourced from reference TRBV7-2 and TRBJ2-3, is GAGVSQSPSNKVTEKGKDVELRCDPISGHTALYWYRQSLGQGLEFLIYFQGNSAPDKSGLPSDRFSAERTGGSVSTLTIQRTQQEDSAVYLCASSLWDSNTDTQYFGPGTRLTVL.

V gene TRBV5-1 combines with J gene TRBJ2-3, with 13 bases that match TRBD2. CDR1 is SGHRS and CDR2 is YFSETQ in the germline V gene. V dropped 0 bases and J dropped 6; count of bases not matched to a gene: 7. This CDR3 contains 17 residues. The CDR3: CASSLGLAGGYVDTQYF. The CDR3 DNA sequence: TGCGCCAGCAGCTTGGGACTAGCGGGGGGCTACGTCGATACGCAGTATTTT.

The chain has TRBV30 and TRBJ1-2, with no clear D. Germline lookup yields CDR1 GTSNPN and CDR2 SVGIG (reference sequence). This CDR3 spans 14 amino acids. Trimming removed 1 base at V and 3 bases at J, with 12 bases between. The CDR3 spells CAWSAGLGDYGYTF. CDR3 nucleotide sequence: TGTGCCTGGAGTGCGGGGTTAGGCGACTATGGCTACACCTTC.

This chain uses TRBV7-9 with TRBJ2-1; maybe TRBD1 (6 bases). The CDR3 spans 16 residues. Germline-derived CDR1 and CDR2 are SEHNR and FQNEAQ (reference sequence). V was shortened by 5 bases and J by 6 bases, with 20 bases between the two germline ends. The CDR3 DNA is TGTGCCAGCAGCACCTTATCAGGGGCGCGGTCCAATGAGCAGTTCTTC. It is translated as CASSTLSGARSNEQFF.

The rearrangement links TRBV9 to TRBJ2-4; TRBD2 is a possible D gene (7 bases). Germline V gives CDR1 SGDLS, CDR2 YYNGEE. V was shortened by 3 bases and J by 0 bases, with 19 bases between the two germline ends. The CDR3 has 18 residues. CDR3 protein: CASSEGGGSGVAKNIQYF. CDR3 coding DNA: TGTGCCAGCAGCGAGGGAGGGGGGAGCGGTGTAGCCAAAAACATTCAGTACTTC.

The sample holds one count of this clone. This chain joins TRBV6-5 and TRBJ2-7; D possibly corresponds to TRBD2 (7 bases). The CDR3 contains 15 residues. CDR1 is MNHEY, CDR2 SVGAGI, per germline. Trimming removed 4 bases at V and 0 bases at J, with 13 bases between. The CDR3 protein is CASSFMAGASYEQYF. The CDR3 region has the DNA TGTGCCAGCAGTTTTATGGCGGGGGCCTCCTACGAGCAGTACTTC.

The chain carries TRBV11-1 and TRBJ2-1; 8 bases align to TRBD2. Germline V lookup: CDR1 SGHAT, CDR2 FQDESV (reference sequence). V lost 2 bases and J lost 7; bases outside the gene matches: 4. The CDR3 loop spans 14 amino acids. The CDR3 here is CASSLTSGVNEQFF. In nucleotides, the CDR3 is TGTGCCAGCAGCTTAACTAGCGGTGTAAATGAGCAGTTCTTC.